This T cell receptor beta chain came from a study of control samples from healthy donors and cancer patients. The CDR3 consists of 14 residues. The germline V and J ends were trimmed by 4 bases and 4 bases, with 13 bases remaining between them. Germline V CDR1 and CDR2: MGHRA, YSYEKL. Sequencing used immunoSEQ multiplex PCR; TCRdb keeps in-frame clones, though not all of them. The sample carries about 160,000 clones, 96% recorded once. The receptor comes from a woman between 25 and 40 years old in good health. The sample comprised blood. The J gene is TRBJ1-2, the V gene TRBV4-1, with a possible D match to TRBD1 (6 bases). In DNA, the CDR3 is TGCGCCAGCAGCCCCCGGGGAGGGGGCTATGGCTACACCTTC. As protein: CASSPRGGGYGYTF.